These 7 T cell receptor beta chains share one sample of origin, sequenced in a study of T-cell reconstitution after alpha-beta-depleted transplantation in children. Researchers prepared the TCRbeta library using unique molecular identifiers, the study reports. MiXCR, applied by TCRdb to the PCR reads, yields one record per CDR3 protein. The sample holds around 100,000 distinct CDR3 sequences, over 6% seen once. Specimen: PBMCs, collected before TCRalphabeta/CD19-depleted stem cell transplant. Receptors were obtained from a boy younger than 10 with acute lymphoblastic leukemia, due to receive a stem cell transplant.

Ten or more counts support this clonotype. This chain joins TRBV3-1 and TRBJ2-7; the match to TRBD1 covers 8 bases. This CDR3 is built from 14 residues. Germline values: CDR1 LGHDT, CDR2 YNNKEL (reference sequence). Losses at the gene ends were 7 bases for V and 4 bases for J; bases not matched to a gene: 9. CDR3 in DNA: TGTGCCAGCACCCCCGGGACAGGCGGATACGAGCAGTACTTC. It encodes CASTPGTGGYEQYF.

The V and J genes are TRBV6-1 and TRBJ2-7; a weak D match, TRBD2 (6 bases). This CDR3 contains 13 residues. The V gene's germline CDR1 is MNHNS and CDR2 SASEGT. The V and J ends lost 7 bases and 3 bases respectively, with 13 bases between them. The CDR3 DNA reads as TGTGCCAGCACTGTGGGACTGAACTACGAGCAGTACTTC. Its protein product is CASTVGLNYEQYF.

This clonotype has at least ten counts. This chain joins TRBV3-1 and TRBJ2-1, with TRBD2 matching 9 bases. The CDR3 totals 14 residues. Germline V lookup: CDR1 LGHDT, CDR2 YNNKEL (reference sequence). V was clipped by 8 bases and J by 5 bases; unmatched bases: 7. The CDR3 here is CASRRAGGNNEQFF. CDR3 nucleotide sequence: TGTGCCAGCCGTCGGGCGGGGGGGAACAATGAGCAGTTCTTC.

This clonotype was recorded a few times. This sequence joins TRBV28 and TRBJ1-2; tentatively, D is TRBD1 (5 bases). The CDR3 is 15 residues long. Per the germline V gene, CDR1 is MDHEN and CDR2 is SYDVKM. V was pared by 6 bases and J by 4 bases, with 18 bases between. The CDR3 DNA reads TGTGCCAGCAGCGCGGGGAGGGGCTTCTTCTATGGCTACACCTTC. This translates into CASSAGRGFFYGYTF.

The chain links TRBV3-1 to TRBJ2-5, with TRBD2 as a possible D gene (7 bases). V dropped 0 bases and J dropped 1 base, with 15 bases sitting between them. The CDR3 spans 17 residues. The germline V gene has CDR1 LGHDT and CDR2 YNNKEL (reference sequence). This chain's CDR3 is CASSQDLRGGIQETQYF. CDR3 DNA sequence: TGTGCCAGCAGCCAAGATTTGAGGGGGGGTATCCAAGAGACCCAGTACTTC.

This clonotype was seen at least ten times. This chain links TRBV11-2 with TRBJ2-3, with D perhaps TRBD1 (6 bases). The CDR3 extends over 13 amino acids. Trimming took off 5 bases at V and 6 bases at J, with 12 bases between the two ends. Per the germline V gene, CDR1 is SGHAT and CDR2 is FQNNGV. The CDR3 bases are TGTGCCAGCAGCAGGGACGGACAGGATACGCAGTATTTT. This sequence encodes CASSRDGQDTQYF.

This clonotype appeared a few times. The chain is built from TRBV5-1 and TRBJ1-1, with D unclear. The germline V gene encodes CDR1 SGHRS and CDR2 YFSETQ. The CDR3 length is 11 residues. Trimming shortened V by 5 bases and J by 6 bases, and 8 bases separated the two germline ends. CDR3 residues: CASREGSEAFF. The CDR3 bases are TGCGCCAGCAGAGAGGGATCTGAAGCTTTCTTT.